A single sample gave rise to the 20 T cell receptor beta chains below, sequenced in a study of CD8+ T cells in alopecia areata. Extraction and reverse transcription of RNA yielded cDNA as the sequencing template. Clones were read by immunoSEQ multiplex PCR, and TCRdb kept only the in-frame ones, dropping some. In the table there are 100,000 to 150,000 clones, 40% to 55% of which are singletons. Sequencing used NKG2D-low CD8+ T cells sorted from blood. All receptors derive from a human donor with alopecia areata.

The chain is built from TRBV30 and TRBJ1-5; D is perhaps TRBD1 (5 bases). CDR1 and CDR2 from the germline V gene are GTSNPN and SVGIG (reference sequence). V lost 2 bases and J lost 6, with 17 bases in between. The CDR3 is 15 residues long. CDR3 nucleotides: TGTGCCTGGAGTCCTGCCCAGGGAACCAGTCAGCCCCAGCATTTT. Encoded protein: CAWSPAQGTSQPQHF.

This chain uses TRBV20-1 with TRBJ2-5; a possible D gene is TRBD2 (5 bases). This CDR3 contains 11 residues. V was cut by 2 bases and J by 5 bases, with 6 bases left in between. The germline V gene encodes CDR1 DFQATT and CDR2 SNEGSKA (reference sequence). The CDR3 reads CSARTGETQYF. In DNA, the CDR3 is TGCAGTGCTAGAACGGGGGAGACCCAGTACTTC.

CDR3 protein: CAWSEHLSGRGNEQFF. As DNA, the CDR3 is TGTGCCTGGAGTGAGCATCTTAGCGGGAGGGGCAATGAGCAGTTCTTC. The chain joins TRBV30 to TRBJ2-1, with TRBD2 identical over 11 bases. Unmatched junction bases numbered 8, after V lost 1 base and J lost 6 bases. Germline V gene data show CDR1 as GTSNPN and CDR2 as SVGIG (reference sequence). The CDR3 contains 16 residues.

The rearrangement uses TRBV30 and TRBJ2-7; no clear D gene. The CDR3 covers 10 residues. Germline-derived CDR1 and CDR2 are GTSNPN and SVGIG (reference sequence). V gave up 0 bases and J gave up 7 bases, with 4 bases separating them. The CDR3 coding sequence is TGTGCCTGGAGTGTAGATGAGCAGTACTTC. It translates to CAWSVDEQYF.

This rearrangement joins TRBV28 to TRBJ2-7; D unclear. V was shortened by 6 bases and J by 2 bases, with 17 bases between the two germline ends. CDR3 length equals 15 residues. Per the germline V gene, CDR1 is MDHEN and CDR2 is SYDVKM. DNA of the CDR3: TGTGCCAGCAGGCCAGGAGACCCCCTCGCCTACGAGCAGTACTTC. Its protein is CASRPGDPLAYEQYF. Full variable domain (rest looked up from reference TRBV28 and TRBJ2-7): DVKVTQSSRYLVKRTGEKVFLECVQDMDHENMFWYRQDPGLGLRLIYFSYDVKMKEKGDIPEGYSVSREKKERFSLILESASTNQTSMYLCASRPGDPLAYEQYFGPGTRLTVT.

The chain employs TRBV27 and TRBJ2-3; D is possibly TRBD2 (5 bases). The CDR3 is made up of 13 amino acids. Trimming shortened V by 5 bases and J by 1 base, and 7 bases separated the two germline ends. The germline gives CDR1 MNHEY, CDR2 SMNVEV (reference sequence). CDR3 bases: TGTGCCAGCAGTCTGGAGGGCACAGATACGCAGTATTTT. It codes for CASSLEGTDTQYF.

The chain has TRBV28 and TRBJ2-2; D unresolved. Trimming took 5 bases from V and 1 from J, leaving 11 bases between them. Germline V gives CDR1 MDHEN, CDR2 SYDVKM. The CDR3 is 15 residues long. CDR3: CASSLARRNTGELFF. CDR3 coding DNA: TGTGCCAGCAGTCTGGCTAGGCGGAACACCGGGGAGCTGTTTTTT. The whole variable domain, remainder taken from reference TRBV28 and TRBJ2-2, is DVKVTQSSRYLVKRTGEKVFLECVQDMDHENMFWYRQDPGLGLRLIYFSYDVKMKEKGDIPEGYSVSREKKERFSLILESASTNQTSMYLCASSLARRNTGELFFGEGSRLTVL.

This chain links TRBV27 with TRBJ2-3; 9 bases map to TRBD1. V lost 2 bases, J lost 2 bases, and 5 bases stayed unmatched. Per the germline V gene, CDR1 is MNHEY and CDR2 is SMNVEV (reference sequence). The CDR3 length is 16 residues. Here the CDR3 reads CASSLRTGGNTDTQYF. Here the CDR3 DNA reads TGTGCCAGCAGTTTACGCACAGGGGGCAACACAGATACGCAGTATTTT.

The chain carries TRBV2 and TRBJ2-3, with 8 positions matching TRBD1. Germline V gene sequence: CDR1 SNHLY, CDR2 FYNNEI. Trimming at V came to 7 bases and at J to 2 bases, leaving 5 bases not matched to a gene. This CDR3 is 14 amino acids long. CDR3 in amino acids: CASTMTGATDTQYF. The CDR3 coding sequence is TGTGCCAGCACCATGACAGGGGCCACAGATACGCAGTATTTT.

The genes are TRBV5-4 and TRBJ2-5; the D gene is possibly TRBD1 (6 bases). Trimming removed 4 bases from V and 4 bases from J, with 11 bases in between. Germline lookup yields CDR1 SGHNT and CDR2 YYREEE (reference sequence). CDR3 length: 13 residues. CDR3 nucleotide sequence: TGTGCCAGCAGCGGTACAGGGCGAGAGACCCAGTACTTC. Translated, it gives CASSGTGRETQYF.

This rearrangement joins TRBV4-1 to TRBJ2-3; tentative D call: TRBD1 (5 bases). Germline CDR1 and CDR2: MGHRA and YSYEKL. The germline V and J ends were trimmed by 0 bases and 4 bases, with 14 bases remaining between them. This CDR3 region has 16 residues. CDR3 region: CASSQESPSRADTQYF. CDR3 in DNA: TGCGCCAGCAGCCAAGAGAGCCCATCCAGGGCAGATACGCAGTATTTT.

The V call is TRBV29-1, the J call TRBJ2-1; 9 bases align to TRBD2. This CDR3 is built from 13 residues. The germline V gene encodes CDR1 SQVTM and CDR2 ANQGSEA. V was pared by 4 bases and J by 6 bases, with 4 bases of the junction left unmatched. The CDR3 region is CSVAQAGGNEQFF. The CDR3 DNA reads as TGCAGCGTTGCTCAAGCGGGGGGCAATGAGCAGTTCTTC.

This clone showed up many times. This chain uses TRBV6-5 with TRBJ2-6; 8 bases are a match to TRBD2. The CDR3 runs to 15 residues. V lost 5 bases and J lost 2; bases outside the gene matches: 2. Per germline, CDR1 MNHEY and CDR2 SVGAGI. The DNA for the CDR3 is TGTGCCAGCAGTACGGGACTAGCTGGGGCCAACGTCCTGACTTTC. Translated: CASSTGLAGANVLTF.

Only a few counts were recorded for this clone. This chain uses TRBV29-1 with TRBJ2-3; 7 positions agree with TRBD1. Germline V gives CDR1 SQVTM, CDR2 ANQGSEA. This CDR3 is 14 amino acids long. V gave up 6 bases and J gave up 5 bases; unmatched junction bases: 11. CDR3 coding DNA: TGCAGCGTGAGGGGGACAGAGGAAGTAGATACGCAGTATTTT. Its translation is CSVRGTEEVDTQYF.

V gene TRBV28 combines with J gene TRBJ2-1; a possible D gene is TRBD2 (6 bases). Germline-derived CDR1 and CDR2 are MDHEN and SYDVKM. The CDR3 has 12 residues. Trimming took 7 bases from V and 8 from J, leaving 12 bases between them. The CDR3: CASTTSGDEQFF. The CDR3 DNA sequence: TGTGCCAGCACGACTAGTGGCGATGAGCAGTTCTTC. The whole variable domain, filled in from reference TRBV28 and TRBJ2-1, reads DVKVTQSSRYLVKRTGEKVFLECVQDMDHENMFWYRQDPGLGLRLIYFSYDVKMKEKGDIPEGYSVSREKKERFSLILESASTNQTSMYLCASTTSGDEQFFGPGTRLTVL.

The rearrangement joins TRBV29-1 to TRBJ2-2; D not resolved. Trimming removed 7 bases from V and 7 bases from J, with 16 bases in between. This CDR3 comprises 13 residues. Germline V CDR1 and CDR2: SQVTM, ANQGSEA. In DNA, the CDR3 is TGCAGCGCCTCGCTTGAGTGGGGCGGGGAGCTGTTTTTT. Translating it yields CSASLEWGGELFF.

This clone has only a few counts. The rearrangement uses TRBV19 and TRBJ2-2; D uncertain. Germline V CDR1 and CDR2: LNHDA, SQIVND (reference sequence). This CDR3 is built from 11 residues. Deletions cut 5 bases from V and 4 bases from J, with 2 bases between. The CDR3: CASSLTGELFF. CDR3 coding DNA: TGTGCCAGTAGTCTCACCGGGGAGCTGTTTTTT.

The V and J genes are TRBV29-1 and TRBJ2-2; D uncertain. The CDR3 spans 14 residues. V dropped 1 base and J dropped 3 bases, with 9 bases sitting between them. In germline, CDR1 is SQVTM, CDR2 ANQGSEA. The CDR3 DNA is TGCAGCGTTGAAGGAGTCAGTGACACCGGGGAGCTGTTTTTT. Protein: CSVEGVSDTGELFF.

Only a few counts were recorded for this clone. The V and J genes are TRBV29-1 and TRBJ1-2, with 9 bases that match TRBD1. The CDR3 consists of 12 residues. Germline V lookup: CDR1 SQVTM, CDR2 ANQGSEA. After removal of 6 bases from V and 7 bases from J, the junction contained 6 bases not matched to a gene. The chain's CDR3 is CSVTGGKGGYTF. The CDR3 nucleotides read TGCAGCGTCACAGGGGGCAAAGGTGGCTACACCTTC. The full variable domain, its missing parts supplied by reference TRBV29-1 and TRBJ1-2, is SAVISQKPSRDICQRGTSLTIQCQVDSQVTMMFWYRQQPGQSLTLIATANQGSEATYESGFVIDKFPISRPNLTFSTLTVSNMSPEDSSIYLCSVTGGKGGYTFGSGTRLTVV.

The chain links TRBV29-1 to TRBJ2-7; TRBD1 aligns across 10 bases. J gave up 7 bases and V 2 bases, and 14 bases lay outside the gene matches. Germline V gives CDR1 SQVTM, CDR2 ANQGSEA. This CDR3 has 16 residues. The CDR3 DNA follows: TGCAGCGTTGAAATACGACAGGGGGCGCAGTCTGATGAGCAGTACTTC. Its protein is CSVEIRQGAQSDEQYF.